A selection of T cell receptor beta chains follows, all from one sample in a study of blood T cells in healthy people across ages. TCRdb processed the 5' RACE reads anew with MiXCR; each CDR3 protein has one entry. The sample consists of just over 1 million distinct CDR3 sequences, over 35% of them appearing once. Sequenced: blood. These receptors came from a woman aged 55-70 years in good health. Both conserved end residues are part of each CDR3. D genes are given only for firm matches. The size entry is marked missing in some rows and otherwise reads once, few, many or a size class.

j_gene | v_gene | abundance | d_gene | CDR3nt | CDR3aa
TRBJ2-7 | TRBV29-1 | - | - | TGCAGCGTTGAATCCGGGACGGTTTACGAGCAGTACTTC | CSVESGTVYEQYF
TRBJ2-5 | TRBV4-2 | - | TRBD2 | TGTGCCAGCAGCCAATTTCGGGAGGTGAGAGAGACCCAGTACTTC | CASSQFREVRETQYF
TRBJ1-5 | TRBV5-1 | few | - | TGCGCCAGCAGCTTTTCAACTATCAATCAGCCCCAGCATTTT | CASSFSTINQPQHF
TRBJ2-1 | TRBV7-2 | - | - | TGTGCCAGCAGCCCGCAGCCCGGGAGTTATTCCTACAATGAGCAGTTCTTC | CASSPQPGSYSYNEQFF
TRBJ1-4 | TRBV29-1 | - | - | TGCAGCGTTGTGGAAGGGAACAATGAAAAACTGTTTTTT | CSVVEGNNEKLFF
TRBJ2-5 | TRBV7-3 | - | - | TGTGCCAGCAGCCCTACCCGGGACGAGCGGAGCCAAGAGACCCAGTACTTC | CASSPTRDERSQETQYF
TRBJ2-5 | TRBV24-1 | - | TRBD1 | TGTGCCACCAGTGACCGGAAGAGGGGACAGGGTAGGGAGACCCAGTACTTC | CATSDRKRGQGRETQYF
TRBJ2-5 | TRBV6-1 | - | - | TGTGCCAGCAGTGACGGGAGTGGGGGGACCCCACTGAGGAACCAGTACTTC | CASSDGSGGTPLRNQYF
TRBJ2-6 | TRBV20-1 | many | - | TGCAGTGCTAGATTAAGGGGCTCTGGGGCCAACGTCCTGACTTTC | CSARLRGSGANVLTF
TRBJ1-4 | TRBV20-1 | few | - | TGCAGTGCTCCTAAATATTCGACAGACCACAATGAAAAACTGTTTTTT | CSAPKYSTDHNEKLFF
TRBJ2-1 | TRBV12-3/TRBV12-4 | - | TRBD1 | TGTGCCAGCGGGTCATCGACAGGGGTCTCCTACAATGAGCAGTTCTTC | CASGSSTGVSYNEQFF
TRBJ2-5 | TRBV24-1 | - | TRBD1 | TGTGCCACCAGTGAATATTCCGGACAGGGGGCAGACAATGAGCAGTACTTC | CATSEYSGQGADNEQYF
TRBJ2-7 | TRBV6-6 | few | - | TGTGCCAGCAGTTACTTCTTCAGGACACACTCCTACGAGCAGTACTTC | CASSYFFRTHSYEQYF
TRBJ2-7 | TRBV24-1 | - | - | TGTGCCACCCCTTCCGAGCAGTACTTC | CATPSEQYF
TRBJ2-1 | TRBV20-1 | few | - | TGCAGTGCCCCACCTCCGGGAGCCCATGAGCAGTTCTTC | CSAPPPGAHEQFF
TRBJ2-4 | TRBV15 | once | - | TGTGCCACCAGCGGAGTCTTATCAGGAGAAAACATTCAGTACTTC | CATSGVLSGENIQYF
TRBJ2-1 | TRBV18 | - | - | TGTGCCAGCTCACCGGACAGCGCTTACAATGCGCAGTTCTTC | CASSPDSAYNAQFF
TRBJ2-1 | TRBV29-1 | few | - | TGCAGCGTCCAGACCCGCAGGGGTGTTTCCTACAATGAGCAGTTCTTC | CSVQTRRGVSYNEQFF
TRBJ2-7 | TRBV4-1 | few | - | TGCGCCAGCAGCCAAGTGGGGGGGGGGACAGGTAATTCCTACGAGCAGTACTTC | CASSQVGGGTGNSYEQYF
TRBJ2-1 | TRBV28 | few | - | TGTGCCAGCAGTTTCCCAGGGGTACCCTACAATGAGCAGTTCTTC | CASSFPGVPYNEQFF
TRBJ2-3 | TRBV29-1 | - | TRBD1 | TGCAGCGTTGGGGGACAGATCACAGATACGCAGTATTTT | CSVGGQITDTQYF
TRBJ2-7 | TRBV29-1 | - | - | TGCAGCGTTGTAGCTAGGGGCTACGAGCAGTACTTC | CSVVARGYEQYF
TRBJ2-3 | TRBV11-2 | - | - | TGTGCCAGCAGCTTAGTCCGGGACACCAGGGGAGATACGCAGTATTTT | CASSLVRDTRGDTQYF
TRBJ2-1 | TRBV5-1 | - | TRBD1 | TGCGCCAGCAGCGATGGACAGGGGGCTTCGGATGAGCAGTTCTTC | CASSDGQGASDEQFF
TRBJ2-5 | TRBV28 | few | - | TGTGCCAGCAGTTTGCTTACCGGTAGCGGCAGCCAAGAGACCCAGTACTTC | CASSLLTGSGSQETQYF
TRBJ2-7 | TRBV4-1 | - | - | TGCGCCAGCAGCCAAGATGATAGCAGGGCCTACGGGCAGTACTTC | CASSQDDSRAYGQYF
TRBJ2-1 | TRBV27 | - | - | TGTGCCAGCAGCCCCGGACTAACCTACAATGAGCAGTTCTTC | CASSPGLTYNEQFF
TRBJ2-1 | TRBV12-3/TRBV12-4 | - | TRBD2 | TGTGCCAGCAGTTTAGTGACTAGCGGGGGTTGGGAGCAGTTCTTC | CASSLVTSGGWEQFF
TRBJ2-3 | TRBV20-1 | few | TRBD2 | TGCAGTGCTAGCCCGAGGACTAGCGGGAGCACAGATACGCAGTATTTT | CSASPRTSGSTDTQYF
TRBJ2-6 | TRBV10-3 | - | TRBD2 | TGTGCCATCAGCCGGGCCGGGGGGAGTTCTGGGGCCAACGTCCTGACTTTC | CAISRAGGSSGANVLTF
TRBJ2-1 | TRBV5-1 | - | - | TGCGCCGCTCCGACCGACCGAAACAATGAGCAGTTCTTC | CAAPTDRNNEQFF
TRBJ1-4 | TRBV10-2 | few | - | TGCGCCAGCAGTACCAGACCGACAGGCGGCGGAACTAATGAAAAACTGTTTTTT | CASSTRPTGGGTNEKLFF
TRBJ2-7 | TRBV10-3 | - | - | TGTGCCATCAGCTTTAGCTCCTACGAGCAGTACTTC | CAISFSSYEQYF
TRBJ2-1 | TRBV20-1 | - | TRBD2 | TGCAGTGCTAGTGGTAGGAGGAGCGGGAGAGGAAGGCCCAATGAGCAGTTCTTC | CSASGRRSGRGRPNEQFF
TRBJ2-7 | TRBV9 | many | - | TGTGCCAGCAGCGTAGGGGGGAGATCCTACGAGCAGTACTTC | CASSVGGRSYEQYF
TRBJ2-4 | TRBV7-9 | few | - | TGTGCCAGCAGCTTAGGGGCTGACACTAAGTACTTC | CASSLGADTKYF
TRBJ1-2 | TRBV25-1 | - | TRBD1 | TGTGCCAGCAGAAGAACCGGGACAGGGGGCAACTATGGCTACACCTTC | CASRRTGTGGNYGYTF
TRBJ1-2 | TRBV5-1 | - | TRBD1 | TGCGCCAGCAGCTTACAAACCAAAACAGGGGGCGGCGGCTACACCTTC | CASSLQTKTGGGGYTF
TRBJ2-5 | TRBV27 | few | - | TGTGCCAGCAGTTTCGAGGGAGTAGAAGAGACCCAGTACTTC | CASSFEGVEETQYF
TRBJ2-7 | TRBV28 | - | - | TGTGCCACCATGGGGGTCTACGAGCAGTACTTC | CATMGVYEQYF
TRBJ1-5 | TRBV27 | - | - | TGTGCCAGCTCGACCGCCAAAAGGGATCAGCCCCAGCATTTT | CASSTAKRDQPQHF
TRBJ2-7 | TRBV6-1 | - | TRBD2 | TGTGCCAGCAGTGACCAGGCTAGCGGGGATGCCTACGAGCAGTACTTC | CASSDQASGDAYEQYF
TRBJ2-5 | TRBV4-1 | few | - | TGCGCCAGCAGCCAAGATGATGCCGGAGAGACCCAGTACTTC | CASSQDDAGETQYF
TRBJ2-3 | TRBV20-1 | - | - | TGCAGTGCTCCTCCCGAGACCTCAGATACGCAGTATTTT | CSAPPETSDTQYF
TRBJ1-2 | TRBV7-9 | - | - | TGTGCCGCCGGGGGCTACACCTTC | CAAGGYTF
TRBJ1-2 | TRBV25-1 | - | - | TGTGCCAGCAGGGACCTGGGGGATGGCTACACCTTC | CASRDLGDGYTF
TRBJ2-7 | TRBV27 | few | - | TGTGCCAGCAGTTTATCGAAGGGGGAGAAAACCTACGAGCAGTACTTC | CASSLSKGEKTYEQYF
TRBJ2-7 | TRBV12-3/TRBV12-4 | - | TRBD2 | TGTGCCAGCACCACTAGCGGGAATTCTTGGCAGTACTTC | CASTTSGNSWQYF
TRBJ1-6 | TRBV2 | - | - | TGTGCCAGCAGTGAAGTCAATCAATCACCCCTCCACTTT | CASSEVNQSPLHF
TRBJ1-6 | TRBV6-6 | many | - | TGTGCCAGCACCCCTAGGACCCAATTCAATTCACCCCTCCACTTT | CASTPRTQFNSPLHF
TRBJ2-1 | TRBV6-5 | few | TRBD1 | TGTGCCAGCAGTTACGGGACAGGAGAAAATGAGCAGTTCTTC | CASSYGTGENEQFF
TRBJ2-1 | TRBV12-3/TRBV12-4 | - | - | TGTGCCAGCAGTTTTGCTAGCTCCTACAATGAGCAGTTCTTC | CASSFASSYNEQFF
TRBJ2-5 | TRBV28 | - | - | TGTGCCTCCAACGAGCCTTTGCGGGAGACCCAGTACTTC | CASNEPLRETQYF
TRBJ2-7 | TRBV7-9 | - | TRBD2 | TGTGCCAGCAGCTCGACCGGGACTAGGATTTACGAGCAGTACTTC | CASSSTGTRIYEQYF
TRBJ2-7 | TRBV7-9 | many | TRBD1 | TGTGCCAGCAGCTGGGAAGGGGGCCACTCCTACGAGCAGTACTTC | CASSWEGGHSYEQYF
TRBJ1-4 | TRBV18 | - | TRBD1 | TGTGCCAGCTACCCCGGACAGGGGGGAAATGAAAAACTGTTTTTT | CASYPGQGGNEKLFF